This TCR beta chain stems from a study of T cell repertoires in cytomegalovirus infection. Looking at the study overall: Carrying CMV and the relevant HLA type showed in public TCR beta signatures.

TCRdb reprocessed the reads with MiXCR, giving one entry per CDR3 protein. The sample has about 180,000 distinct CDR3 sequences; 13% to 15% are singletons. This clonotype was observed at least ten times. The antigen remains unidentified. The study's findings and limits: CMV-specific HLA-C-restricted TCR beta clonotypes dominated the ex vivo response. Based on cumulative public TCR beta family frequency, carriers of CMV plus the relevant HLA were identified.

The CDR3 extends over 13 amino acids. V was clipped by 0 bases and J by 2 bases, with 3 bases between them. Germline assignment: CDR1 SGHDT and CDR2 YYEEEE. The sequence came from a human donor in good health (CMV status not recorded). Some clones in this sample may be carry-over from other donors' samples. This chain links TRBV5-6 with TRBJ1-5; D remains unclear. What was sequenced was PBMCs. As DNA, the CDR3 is TGTGCCAGCAGCTTGGAACGCAATCAGCCCCAGCATTTT. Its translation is CASSLERNQPQHF.